Sequencing of this T cell receptor (beta chain) was carried out in a study of T cell changes during pregnancy in multiple sclerosis. CDR3 size: 19 residues. CDR1 and CDR2 (germline): SGHVT, SQSDAQ. Trimming left V 2 bases short and J 0 bases short, with 20 bases between. The method was immunoSEQ multiplex PCR; TCRdb's version includes in-frame clones alone and lacks a portion of them. The data contain tens of thousands of clones, around 92% of them singletons. Specimen: peripheral blood, collected in the second trimester of pregnancy. This rearrangement joins TRBV7-4 to TRBJ1-3; D is perhaps TRBD1 (5 bases). The source of this sequence is a female donor in good health, enrolled as a control in a pregnancy study. The CDR3 DNA is TGTGCCAGCAGCTTAAGGGGCCTGGGCAGGGTGGGCTCTGGAAACACCATATATTTT. It is translated as CASSLRGLGRVGSGNTIYF.